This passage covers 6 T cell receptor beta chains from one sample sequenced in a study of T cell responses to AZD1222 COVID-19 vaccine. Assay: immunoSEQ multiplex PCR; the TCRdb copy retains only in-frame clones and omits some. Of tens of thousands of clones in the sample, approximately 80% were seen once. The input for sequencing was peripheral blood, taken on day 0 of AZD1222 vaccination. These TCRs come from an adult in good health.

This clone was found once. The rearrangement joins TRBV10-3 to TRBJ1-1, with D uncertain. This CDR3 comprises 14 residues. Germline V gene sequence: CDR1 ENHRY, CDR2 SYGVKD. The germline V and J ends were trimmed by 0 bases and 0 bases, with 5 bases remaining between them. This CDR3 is CAISESKVNTEAFF. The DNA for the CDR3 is TGTGCCATCAGTGAGTCGAAGGTGAACACTGAAGCTTTCTTT.

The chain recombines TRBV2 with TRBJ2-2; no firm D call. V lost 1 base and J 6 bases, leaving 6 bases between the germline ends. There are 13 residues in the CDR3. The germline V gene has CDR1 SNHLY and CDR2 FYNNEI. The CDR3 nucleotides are TGTGCCAGCAGTGAAGGTTTAGCCGGGGAGCTGTTTTTT. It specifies CASSEGLAGELFF.

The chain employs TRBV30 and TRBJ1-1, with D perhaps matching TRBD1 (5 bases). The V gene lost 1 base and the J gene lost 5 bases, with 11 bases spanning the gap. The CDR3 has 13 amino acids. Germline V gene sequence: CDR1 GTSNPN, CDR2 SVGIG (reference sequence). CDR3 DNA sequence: TGTGCCTGGAGTGCAGGGTTGAGAACTGAAGCTTTCTTT. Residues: CAWSAGLRTEAFF.

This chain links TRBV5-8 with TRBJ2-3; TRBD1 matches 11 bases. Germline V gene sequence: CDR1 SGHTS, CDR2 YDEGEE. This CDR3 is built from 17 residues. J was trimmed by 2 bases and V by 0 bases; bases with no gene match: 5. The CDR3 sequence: CASSLAGTGGNTDTQYF. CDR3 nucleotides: TGTGCCAGCAGCTTGGCCGGGACAGGGGGAAACACAGATACGCAGTATTTT. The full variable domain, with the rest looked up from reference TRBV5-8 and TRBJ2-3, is EAGVTQSPTHLIKTRGQQATLRCSPISGHTSVYWYQQALGLGLQFLLWYDEGEERNRGNFPPRFSGRQFPNYSSELNVNALELEDSALYLCASSLAGTGGNTDTQYFGPGTRLTVL.

CDR3 in amino acids: CASSRGQGSTDTQYF. DNA of the CDR3: TGTGCCAGCTCAAGGGGACAGGGGAGCACAGATACGCAGTATTTT. The rearrangement uses TRBV18 and TRBJ2-3; 10 bases agree with TRBD1. The CDR3 spans 15 residues. The V and J ends lost 5 bases and 0 bases, in that order; junction bases with no gene match: 2. From germline, CDR1 is KGHSH and CDR2 LQKENI.

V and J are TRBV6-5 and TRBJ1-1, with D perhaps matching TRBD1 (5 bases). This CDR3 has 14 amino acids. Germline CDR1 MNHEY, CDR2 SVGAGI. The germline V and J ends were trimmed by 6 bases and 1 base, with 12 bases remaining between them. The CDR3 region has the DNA TGTGCCAGCAGGGAGGGGAACCCGAACACTGAAGCTTTCTTT. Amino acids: CASREGNPNTEAFF.